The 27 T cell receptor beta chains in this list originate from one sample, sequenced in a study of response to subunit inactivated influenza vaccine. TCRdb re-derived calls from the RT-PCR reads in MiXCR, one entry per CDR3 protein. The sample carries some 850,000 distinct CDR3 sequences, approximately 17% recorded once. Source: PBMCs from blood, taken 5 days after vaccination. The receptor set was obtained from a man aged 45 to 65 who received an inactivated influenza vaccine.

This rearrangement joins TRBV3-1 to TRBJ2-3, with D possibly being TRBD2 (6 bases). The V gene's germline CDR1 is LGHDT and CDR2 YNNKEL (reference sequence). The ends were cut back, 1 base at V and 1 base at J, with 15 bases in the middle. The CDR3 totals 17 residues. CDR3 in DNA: TGTGCCAGCAGCCAAGTTGGCGGGGAACAAGGCACAGATACGCAGTATTTT. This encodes CASSQVGGEQGTDTQYF.

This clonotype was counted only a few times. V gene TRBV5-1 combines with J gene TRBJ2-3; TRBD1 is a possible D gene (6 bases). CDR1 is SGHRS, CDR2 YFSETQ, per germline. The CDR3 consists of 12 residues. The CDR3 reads CSDRPRTDTQYF. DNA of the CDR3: TGCTCCGACAGGCCCCGCACAGATACGCAGTATTTT.

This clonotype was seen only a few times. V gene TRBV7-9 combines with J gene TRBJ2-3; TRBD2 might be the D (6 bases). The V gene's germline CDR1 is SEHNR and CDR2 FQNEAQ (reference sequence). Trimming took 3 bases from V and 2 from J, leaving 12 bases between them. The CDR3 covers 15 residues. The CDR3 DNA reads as TGTGCCAGCAGCTTCTCGGCGGGGCTCACAGATACGCAGTATTTT. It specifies CASSFSAGLTDTQYF.

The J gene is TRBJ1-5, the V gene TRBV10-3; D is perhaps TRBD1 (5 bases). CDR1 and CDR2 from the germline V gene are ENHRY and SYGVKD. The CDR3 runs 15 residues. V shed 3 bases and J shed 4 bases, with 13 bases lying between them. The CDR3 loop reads CAISEEGTANQPQHF. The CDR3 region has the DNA TGTGCCATCAGTGAAGAGGGGACCGCTAATCAGCCCCAGCATTTT.

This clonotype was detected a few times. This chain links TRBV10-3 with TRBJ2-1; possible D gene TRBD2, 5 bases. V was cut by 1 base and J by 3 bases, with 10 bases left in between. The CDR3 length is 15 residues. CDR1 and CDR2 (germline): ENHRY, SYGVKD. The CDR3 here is CAISELSGVYNEQFF. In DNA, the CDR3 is TGTGCCATCAGTGAGTTGAGCGGAGTCTACAATGAGCAGTTCTTC.

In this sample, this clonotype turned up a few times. The CDR3 coding sequence is TGTGCCAGCAGTTTAGAACCTCTCGGGAGCATCCCCTCTGGAAACACCATATATTTT. The encoded protein is CASSLEPLGSIPSGNTIYF. The chain has TRBV27 and TRBJ1-3; no definite D call. Trimming left V 2 bases short and J 0 bases short, with 20 bases between. Per the germline V gene, CDR1 is MNHEY and CDR2 is SMNVEV (reference sequence). This CDR3 region has 19 residues.

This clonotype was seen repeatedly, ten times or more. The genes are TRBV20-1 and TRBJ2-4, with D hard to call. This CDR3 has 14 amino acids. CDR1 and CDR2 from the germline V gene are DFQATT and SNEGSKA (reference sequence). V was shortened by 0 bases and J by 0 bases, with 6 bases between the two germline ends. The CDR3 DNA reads TGCAGTGCTAGAGATCTGGAAGCCAAAAACATTCAGTACTTC. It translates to CSARDLEAKNIQYF.

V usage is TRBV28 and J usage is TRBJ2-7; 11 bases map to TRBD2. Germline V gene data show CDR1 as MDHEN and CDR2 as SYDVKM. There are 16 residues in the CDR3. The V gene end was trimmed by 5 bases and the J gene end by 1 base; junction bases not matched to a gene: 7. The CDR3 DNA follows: TGTGCCAGCAGTCGCCGAATAGCGGGAGGGTCCTACGAGCAGTACTTC. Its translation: CASSRRIAGGSYEQYF. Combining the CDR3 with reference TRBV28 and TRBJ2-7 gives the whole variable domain DVKVTQSSRYLVKRTGEKVFLECVQDMDHENMFWYRQDPGLGLRLIYFSYDVKMKEKGDIPEGYSVSREKKERFSLILESASTNQTSMYLCASSRRIAGGSYEQYFGPGTRLTVT.

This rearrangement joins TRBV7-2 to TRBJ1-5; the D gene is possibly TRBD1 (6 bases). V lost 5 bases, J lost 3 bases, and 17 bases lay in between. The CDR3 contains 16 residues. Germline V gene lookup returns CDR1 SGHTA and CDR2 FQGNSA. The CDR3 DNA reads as TGTGCCAGCAGCCCCCACGGGGGGCGAACCAATCAGCCCCAGCATTTT. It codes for CASSPHGGRTNQPQHF.

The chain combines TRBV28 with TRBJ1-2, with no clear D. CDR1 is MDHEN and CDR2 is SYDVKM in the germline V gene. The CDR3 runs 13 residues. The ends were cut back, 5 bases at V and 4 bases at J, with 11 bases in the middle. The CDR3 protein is CASSMGDFYGYTF. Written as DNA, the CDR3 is TGTGCCAGCAGTATGGGAGATTTCTATGGCTACACCTTC.

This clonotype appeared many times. The CDR3 nucleotides are TGCAGCGTTGAGGGGAACACTGAAGCTTTCTTT. This sequence encodes CSVEGNTEAFF. The chain carries TRBV29-1 and TRBJ1-1; D uncertain. CDR3 size: 11 residues. V gave up 3 bases and J gave up 1 base, with 3 bases separating them. CDR1 SQVTM and CDR2 ANQGSEA come from the germline V gene. The full variable domain, in which reference TRBV29-1 and TRBJ1-1 provide the parts outside the CDR3, is SAVISQKPSRDICQRGTSLTIQCQVDSQVTMMFWYRQQPGQSLTLIATANQGSEATYESGFVIDKFPISRPNLTFSTLTVSNMSPEDSSIYLCSVEGNTEAFFGQGTRLTVV.

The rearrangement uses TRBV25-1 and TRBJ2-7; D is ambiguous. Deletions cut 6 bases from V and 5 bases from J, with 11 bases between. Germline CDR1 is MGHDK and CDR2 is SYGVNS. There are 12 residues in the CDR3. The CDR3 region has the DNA TGTGCCAGCAGAGACTTGTGGGACGAGCAGTACTTC. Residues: CASRDLWDEQYF.

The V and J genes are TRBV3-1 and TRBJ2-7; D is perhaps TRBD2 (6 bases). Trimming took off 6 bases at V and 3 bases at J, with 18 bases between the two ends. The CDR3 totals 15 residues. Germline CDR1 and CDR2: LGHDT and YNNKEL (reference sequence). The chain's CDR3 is CASRGLRESVYEQYF. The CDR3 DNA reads TGTGCCAGCAGAGGTTTACGGGAGTCGGTCTACGAGCAGTACTTC.

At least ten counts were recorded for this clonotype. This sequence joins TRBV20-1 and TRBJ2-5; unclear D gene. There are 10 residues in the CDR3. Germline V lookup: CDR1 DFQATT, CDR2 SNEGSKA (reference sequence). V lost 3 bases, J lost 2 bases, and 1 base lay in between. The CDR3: CSASQETQYF. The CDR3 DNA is TGCAGTGCTAGTCAAGAGACCCAGTACTTC.

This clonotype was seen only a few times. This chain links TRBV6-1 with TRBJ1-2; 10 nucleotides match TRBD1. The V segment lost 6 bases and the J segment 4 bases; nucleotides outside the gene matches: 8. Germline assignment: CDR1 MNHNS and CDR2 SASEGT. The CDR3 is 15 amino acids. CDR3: CASRPTWDRGYGYTF. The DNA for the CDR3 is TGTGCCAGCAGACCAACCTGGGACAGGGGCTATGGCTACACCTTC.

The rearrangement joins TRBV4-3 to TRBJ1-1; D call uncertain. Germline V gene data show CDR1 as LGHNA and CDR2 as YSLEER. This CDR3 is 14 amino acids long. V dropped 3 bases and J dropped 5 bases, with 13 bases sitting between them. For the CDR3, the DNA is TGCGCCAGCAGCCAGAGCAGTTTAGGGACTGAAGCTTTCTTT. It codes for CASSQSSLGTEAFF.

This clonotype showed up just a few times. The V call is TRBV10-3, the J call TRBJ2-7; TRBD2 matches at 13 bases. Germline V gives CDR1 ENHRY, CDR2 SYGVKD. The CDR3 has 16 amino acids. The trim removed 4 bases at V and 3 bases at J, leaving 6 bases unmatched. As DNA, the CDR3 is TGTGCCATCAGTGGGACTAGCGGGAGAGGAGGCTACGAGCAGTACTTC. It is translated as CAISGTSGRGGYEQYF.

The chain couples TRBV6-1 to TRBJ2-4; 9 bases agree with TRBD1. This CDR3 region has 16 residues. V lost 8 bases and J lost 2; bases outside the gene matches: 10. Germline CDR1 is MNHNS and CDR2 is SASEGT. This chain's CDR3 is CASRPGQGRSKNIQYF. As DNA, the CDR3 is TGTGCCAGCCGTCCGGGACAGGGACGGTCCAAAAACATTCAGTACTTC.

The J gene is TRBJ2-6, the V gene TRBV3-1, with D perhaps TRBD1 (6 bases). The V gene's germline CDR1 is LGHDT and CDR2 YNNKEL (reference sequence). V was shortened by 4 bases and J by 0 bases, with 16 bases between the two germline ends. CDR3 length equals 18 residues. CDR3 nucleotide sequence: TGTGCCAGCAGCCTTAGGGGACACGCACTCTCTGGGGCCAACGTCCTGACTTTC. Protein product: CASSLRGHALSGANVLTF.

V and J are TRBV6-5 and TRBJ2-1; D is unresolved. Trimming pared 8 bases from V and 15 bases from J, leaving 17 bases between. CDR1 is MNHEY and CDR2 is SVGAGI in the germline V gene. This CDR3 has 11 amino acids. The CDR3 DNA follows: TGTGCCAGCGGATCGACCCACCAAAGGTTCTTC. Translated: CASGSTHQRFF.

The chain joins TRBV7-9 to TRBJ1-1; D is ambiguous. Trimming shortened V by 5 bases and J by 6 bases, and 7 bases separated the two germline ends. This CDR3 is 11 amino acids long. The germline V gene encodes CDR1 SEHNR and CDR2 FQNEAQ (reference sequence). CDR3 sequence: CASSPFPEAFF. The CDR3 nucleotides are TGTGCCAGCAGCCCGTTTCCTGAAGCTTTCTTT.

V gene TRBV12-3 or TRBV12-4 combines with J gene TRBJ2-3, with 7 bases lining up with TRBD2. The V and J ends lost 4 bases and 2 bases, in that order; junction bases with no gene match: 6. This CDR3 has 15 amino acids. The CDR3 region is CASSYGGRVTDTQYF. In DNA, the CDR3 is TGTGCCAGCAGTTATGGCGGGAGAGTCACAGATACGCAGTATTTT.

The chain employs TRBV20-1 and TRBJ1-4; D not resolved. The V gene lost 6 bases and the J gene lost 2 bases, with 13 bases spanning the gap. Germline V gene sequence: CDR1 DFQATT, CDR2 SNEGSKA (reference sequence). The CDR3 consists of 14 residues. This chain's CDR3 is CSAKRGVTNEKLFF. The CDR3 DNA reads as TGCAGTGCAAAACGAGGAGTTACTAATGAAAAACTGTTTTTT.

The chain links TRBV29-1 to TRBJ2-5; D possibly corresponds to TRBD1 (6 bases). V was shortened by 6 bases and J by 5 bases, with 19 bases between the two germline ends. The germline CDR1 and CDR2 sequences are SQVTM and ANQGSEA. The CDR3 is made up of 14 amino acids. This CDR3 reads CSVAESAQGETQYF. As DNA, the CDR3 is TGCAGCGTGGCCGAGAGCGCCCAGGGGGAGACCCAGTACTTC.

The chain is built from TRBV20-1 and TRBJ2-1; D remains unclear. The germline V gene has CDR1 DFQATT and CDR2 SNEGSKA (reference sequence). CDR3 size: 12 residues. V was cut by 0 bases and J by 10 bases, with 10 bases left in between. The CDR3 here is CSARDLRSEQFF. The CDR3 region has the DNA TGCAGTGCTAGAGATCTGCGGAGCGAGCAGTTCTTC.

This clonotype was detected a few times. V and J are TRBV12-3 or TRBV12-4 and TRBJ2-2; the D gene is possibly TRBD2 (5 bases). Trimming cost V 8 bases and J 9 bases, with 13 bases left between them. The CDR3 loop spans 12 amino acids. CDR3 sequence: CASRYGSRELFF. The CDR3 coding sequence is TGTGCCAGCCGCTATGGGAGCAGGGAGCTGTTTTTT.

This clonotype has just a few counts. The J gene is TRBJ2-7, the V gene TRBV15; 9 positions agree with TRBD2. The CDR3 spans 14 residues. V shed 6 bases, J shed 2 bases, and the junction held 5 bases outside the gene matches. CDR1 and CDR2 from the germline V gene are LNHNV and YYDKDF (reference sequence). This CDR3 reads CATSRLAGPYEQYF. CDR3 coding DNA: TGTGCCACCAGTCGTCTAGCGGGACCCTACGAGCAGTACTTC.